This T cell receptor (beta chain) came from a study of cytomegalovirus exposure and HLA in healthy donors. Nominal health characterized the donors when sampled, though unrecorded immune exposures were likely. In this sample, this clone turned up once. It was with 60 Vbeta and 13 Jbeta primers that the PCR ran. Under the authors' procedure: About 12 million of about 88 million unique TCR beta chains were shared, per a later count. Using immunoSEQ multiplex PCR, the repertoire was profiled, and TCRdb retains in-frame clones only, with some absent. That table supplies the V and J calls and clone size; D and trimming were determined from the DNA. The data show about 64,000 clones, with 85% seen just once and about 10% held by the top ten. Per germline, CDR1 SNHLY and CDR2 FYNNEI. J lost 1 base, V lost 3 bases, and 5 bases had no gene match. There are 16 residues in the CDR3.

Sample: PBMCs. The chain carries TRBV2 and TRBJ2-3; TRBD2 matches 9 bases. This receptor was taken from a female donor in good health and CMV-seronegative. CDR3 in amino acids: CASSDSGGWGTDTQYF. In DNA, the CDR3 is TGTGCCAGCAGTGATAGCGGGGGTTGGGGCACAGATACGCAGTATTTT.